The clone carrying this TCR beta chain was detected a few times. The target antigen is unknown. The data belong to a study of cytomegalovirus exposure and HLA in healthy donors. Study-level results: The Asian-associated ancestry cluster reportedly had fewer N-insertions than the roughly 700-donor mean in a later analysis. In a later analysis, parvovirus B19, influenza, CMV and Epstein-Barr virus appeared linked to several top co-occurrence clusters.

The V and J ends lost 4 bases and 0 bases respectively, with 10 bases between them. The CDR3 is made up of 15 amino acids. Germline lookup yields CDR1 SGHRS and CDR2 YFSETQ. With 60 Vbeta and 13 Jbeta primers, the PCR was carried out. Clones were sequenced by immunoSEQ multiplex PCR, and TCRdb holds only the in-frame ones, with some missing. The data hold 120,000 to 150,000 clones, with 79% observed a single time. The sequenced material came from PBMCs. The genes are TRBV5-1 and TRBJ2-2; a weak D match, TRBD1 (5 bases). The sequence was collected from a woman aged 40 to 55 in good health and CMV-seropositive. The CDR3 spells CASSMTATNTGELFF. The CDR3 nucleotides read TGCGCCAGCAGCATGACAGCCACGAACACCGGGGAGCTGTTTTTT. Combining the CDR3 with reference TRBV5-1 and TRBJ2-2 gives the whole variable domain KAGVTQTPRYLIKTRGQQVTLSCSPISGHRSVSWYQQTPGQGLQFLFEYFSETQRNKGNFPGRFSGRQFSNSRSEMNVSTLELGDSALYLCASSMTATNTGELFFGEGSRLTVL.